One T cell receptor (beta chain) is described in this entry. Antigen specificity is unknown. These data are taken from a study of Ad26.COV2.S vaccination and SARS-CoV-2 variants. Study overall: The study gave Ad26.COV2.S intramuscularly, once or twice 56 days apart.

The CDR3 is 15 residues long. The V gene end was trimmed by 4 bases and the J gene end by 0 bases; junction bases not matched to a gene: 4. CDR1 LGHNA and CDR2 YSLEER come from the germline V gene. Overall study results and limits: Spike-specific CD8+ and CD4+ T cell responses reportedly showed substantial breadth after vaccination. Recipients of vaccine and of placebo showed similar breadth of their non-spike TCR repertoires.

Measured with immunoSEQ multiplex PCR; TCRdb has only the in-frame clones, and not every one. The sample contains around 270,000 clones, 87% of which appear only once. Treatment in this sample: some 20 received Ad26.COV2.S at low or high dose, single or two shots; roughly five received placebo; per-sample allocation not given. Specimen acquisition occurred on day 63 following the initial vaccine or placebo injection. Vaccination employed an Ad26 vector expressing the Wuhan-strain SARS-CoV-2 spike. The chain uses TRBV4-3 and TRBJ1-1, with 8 bases identical to TRBD1. Specimen: peripheral blood, collected in a trial of Ad26.COV2.S vaccine versus placebo. This sequence originates from a person between 18 and 59 years old who received the Ad26.COV2.S COVID-19 vaccine or a placebo. CDR3 coding DNA: TGCGCCAGCAGCCGAGTGGGACAGGTGAACACTGAAGCTTTCTTT. It specifies CASSRVGQVNTEAFF.